Following are 3 T cell receptor beta chains from one sample sequenced in a study of identical twins. TCRdb reanalysed the 5' RACE reads using MiXCR and keeps one entry per CDR3 protein. In the table there are about 190,000 distinct CDR3 sequences, approximately 15% of which are singletons. These data were also filed under a second study, of T cells expressing NK-cell markers.

Sequenced material: CD8+ T cells sorted from blood. These receptors all stem from a woman younger than 35 in good health.

This clonotype was counted many times. This rearrangement joins TRBV9 to TRBJ2-1; maybe TRBD2 (5 bases). The CDR3 has 16 amino acids. The V gene's germline CDR1 is SGDLS and CDR2 YYNGEE. Between the trimmed V and J ends, which lost 0 bases and 9 bases, there was a span of 19 bases. CDR3 sequence (DNA): TGTGCCAGCAGCGTAGCCGAGGGCGGGCTGGGCGGTGAGCAGTTCTTC. Its translation: CASSVAEGGLGGEQFF.

This clonotype was counted only a few times. This chain joins TRBV2 and TRBJ2-1, with D perhaps matching TRBD2 (6 bases). The germline V gene encodes CDR1 SNHLY and CDR2 FYNNEI. The CDR3 length is 11 residues. V shed 10 bases and J shed 15 bases, with 19 bases lying between them. CDR3 amino acids: CATLGRGNGFF. Here the CDR3 DNA reads TGTGCCACCTTAGGTCGGGGGAACGGGTTCTTC.

The chain employs TRBV7-2 and TRBJ2-5; no definite D call. The CDR3 contains 13 residues. The V gene's germline CDR1 is SGHTA and CDR2 FQGNSA. The V gene lost 1 base and the J gene lost 2 bases, with 5 bases spanning the gap. DNA for the CDR3: TGTGCCAGCAGCTTAGATCGGCAAGAGACCCAGTACTTC. It yields the protein CASSLDRQETQYF.